This TCR beta chain was profiled in a study of blood T cell repertoires in COVID-19. As for the study in general: Some COVID-19 samples were acute and others convalescent; all came from the United States, Italy and Spain. Sources were T cells, B-cell-depleted T cells, or PBMCs; the material itself was cDNA or gDNA.

As processed by the authors: Amplification from reference gene primers served as the basis for estimated nucleated cell counts. Clones were sequenced by immunoSEQ multiplex PCR, and TCRdb holds only the in-frame ones, with some missing. V and J calls and clone size are given by that table; D and trimming were obtained from the DNA. The data hold 80,000 or so clones, with 80% to 90% observed a single time. What was sequenced was peripheral blood. This receptor was taken from a woman of 80 years or more with acute or convalescent COVID-19.

The chain's CDR3 is CASSAGLAATGELFF. CDR3 nucleotide sequence: TGCGCCAGCAGTGCAGGACTAGCGGCGACCGGGGAGCTGTTTTTT. V gene TRBV10-2 combines with J gene TRBJ2-2; TRBD2 matches at 10 bases. In germline, CDR1 is WSHSY, CDR2 SAAADI. V gave up 4 bases and J gave up 5 bases; unmatched junction bases: 4. The CDR3 runs to 15 residues.